The present T cell receptor (beta chain) was sequenced within a study of neoadjuvant nivolumab and ipilimumab in lung cancer (dated by TCRdb to 2018 to 2021). At the level of the whole study: Nivolumab was given at 3 mg/kg intravenously on days 1, 15 and 29, and the combination arm added ipilimumab 1 mg/kg on day 1 only. Of the approximately 46 patients with operable NSCLC treated in the trial, around 23 were randomized to nivolumab monotherapy and roughly 20 to nivolumab plus ipilimumab. The primary trial endpoint was the major pathologic response (MPR) rate in the intention-to-treat population in each study arm. Seven patients had matched pretherapy and resected tumor pairs analyzed, with four treated with nivolumab and three with nivolumab plus ipilimumab. The study compared TCR repertoires in pretherapy (baseline) peripheral blood with TCR repertoires in tumors resected at surgery following neoadjuvant immune checkpoint blockade.

The CDR3 measures 16 amino acids from cysteine to phenylalanine. The sequence is cut down to CDR3 DNA, 48 bases in frame from base 1. V and J lose 4 bases and 4 bases, and a span of 21 bases separates them. The germline V gene supplies CDR1 SGHRS and CDR2 YFSETQ. Library prep was done by the immunoSEQ multiplex PCR assay. As for the original processing: Repertoires were summarized in terms of richness and clonality, and significantly expanded and contracted clones between pre- and post-therapy samples were identified. Here the immuneACCESS table is served through TCRdb, limited to in-frame sequences with V and J called. Missing clones are a known gap in these copies; in checked studies unresolved V genes cover under half, and the rest lacks a known reason. From that table come the V and J calls and clone size; the DNA was used to work out D and trimming. The sample profile shows some 38,000 clones; roughly 89% of them were found once. Approximately 3.3% of the sample is in the top ten clones.

This clone was found once. Its antigen has not been determined. No base-level quality is on record; no much larger clone is a single base apart. The time point label of this sample denotes: pretherapy, before neoadjuvant immune checkpoint inhibitors. The samples were taken from NEOSTAR, a phase 2 randomized trial in operable NSCLC that tested neoadjuvant nivolumab or nivolumab plus ipilimumab, followed by surgery. Beyond this particular receptor, the publication reports: TCR richness and clonality were greater in resected tumors than in tumor-adjacent uninvolved lung, and increases were seen in more dual-therapy-treated tumors. No significant correlation was found between TCR clonality and pathologic tumor regression, and only a single major-pathologic-response sample was available for the analysis of TCR clonality versus pathologic tumor regression. From pretherapy to surgery, tumor T-cell richness and clonality increased in three of three dual-therapy tumors but in only two of four nivolumab-treated tumors. A small number of samples was subjected to TCR sequencing. Pretherapy blood TCR richness correlated positively with richness in tumors resected after neoadjuvant therapy (Spearman R ~ 0.8).

The chain links TRBV5-1 with TRBJ2-7; too little of a D gene remains to name it. This sample comprised peripheral blood, obtained before neoadjuvant nivolumab, alone or with ipilimumab. This clonotype originated in an adult with non-small cell lung cancer. CDR3 reads: CASSPFINSLGYEQYF. The DNA sequence is given as TGCGCCAGCAGCCCATTCATTAACTCCCTTGGGTACGAGCAGTACTTC.